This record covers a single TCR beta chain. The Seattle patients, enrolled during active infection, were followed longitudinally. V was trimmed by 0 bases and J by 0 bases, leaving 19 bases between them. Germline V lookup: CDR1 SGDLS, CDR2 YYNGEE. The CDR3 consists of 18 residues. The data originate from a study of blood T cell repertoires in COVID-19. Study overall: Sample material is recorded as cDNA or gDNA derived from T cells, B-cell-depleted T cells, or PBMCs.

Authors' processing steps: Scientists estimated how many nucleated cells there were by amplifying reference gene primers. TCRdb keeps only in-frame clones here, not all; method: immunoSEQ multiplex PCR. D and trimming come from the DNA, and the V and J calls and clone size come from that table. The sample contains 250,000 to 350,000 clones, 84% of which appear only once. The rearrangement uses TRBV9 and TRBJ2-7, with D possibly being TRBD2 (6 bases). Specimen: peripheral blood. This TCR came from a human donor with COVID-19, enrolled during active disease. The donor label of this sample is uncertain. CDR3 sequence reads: CASSVGISAGGISYEQYF. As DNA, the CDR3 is TGTGCCAGCAGCGTAGGTATCAGTGCGGGCGGGATCTCCTACGAGCAGTACTTC.